Below, 16 T cell receptor beta chains from the same sample are listed, as sequenced in a study of radiation and T cells in renal cell carcinoma. The time point here: baseline pretreatment blood. The treatment was: 15 Gy SBRT to primary tumor, nephrectomy 4 weeks later. The data were produced by immunoSEQ multiplex PCR, yet TCRdb's version contains in-frame clones alone and is incomplete. The data contain 50,000 to 75,000 clones, 65% to 80% of them seen just once; the ten biggest clones take up about 7.3%. The source material was blood, sampled from a patient whose treatment included radiotherapy and nephrectomy. The receptors stem from a man between 60 and 75 years old with renal cell carcinoma.

For this clone: The CDR3 carries no conserved terminal phenylalanine or tryptophan, so it likely arises from a read error. The gene calls are TRBV30 and TRBJ1-2; 7 nucleotides match TRBD1. The CDR3 sequence is 14 residues long. The junction had 7 bases not matched to a gene; V was cut back by 0 bases and J by 6 bases. The V gene's germline CDR1 is GTSNPN and CDR2 SVGIG (reference sequence). The CDR3 loop is CAWSVVRGQDGYTL. CDR3 bases: TGTGCCTGGAGTGTGGTAAGGGGGCAAGATGGCTACACCCTC.

The chain links TRBV6-1 to TRBJ1-2, with 9 bases that match TRBD1. V shed 4 bases and J 7 bases; nucleotides not matched to a gene: 10. The CDR3 loop spans 15 amino acids. Germline-derived CDR1 and CDR2 are MNHNS and SASEGT. CDR3 DNA: TGTGCCAGCAGTGGGTGGGGACAGGGCAACGGTGGCTACACCTTC. Protein: CASSGWGQGNGGYTF.

This clone has only one observation. The chain has TRBV10-1 and TRBJ2-2; 7 nucleotides align to TRBD1. With V trimmed by 0 bases and J by 0 bases, 13 bases remained unmatched. The CDR3 sequence is 20 residues long. CDR1 and CDR2 from the germline V gene are WNHNN and SYGVQD (reference sequence). The CDR3 is CASSESATSQGTANTGELFF. The CDR3 coding sequence is TGCGCCAGCAGTGAGTCAGCCACCTCTCAGGGGACAGCGAACACCGGGGAGCTGTTTTTT.

The chain's CDR3 is CASSIRVGGELFF. For the CDR3, the DNA is TGTGCCAGTAGTATCCGAGTGGGCGGGGAGCTGTTTTTT. This rearrangement joins TRBV19 to TRBJ2-2; D call uncertain. This CDR3 has 13 residues. CDR1 is LNHDA and CDR2 is SQIVND in the germline V gene (reference sequence). V was cut by 3 bases and J by 7 bases, with 9 bases left in between.

The rearrangement links TRBV11-2 to TRBJ2-1, with 9 bases lining up with TRBD2. CDR1 and CDR2 from the germline V gene are SGHAT and FQNNGV. This CDR3 has 15 amino acids. Germline trimming cut 4 bases from V and 7 bases from J; bases unmatched to any gene: 8. CDR3 protein: CASSSPRGRGNEQFF. The CDR3 DNA follows: TGTGCCAGCAGCTCCCCTCGCGGGAGGGGAAATGAGCAGTTCTTC. The full variable domain, its missing parts supplied by reference TRBV11-2 and TRBJ2-1, is EAGVAQSPRYKIIEKRQSVAFWCNPISGHATLYWYQQILGQGPKLLIQFQNNGVVDDSQLPKDRFSAERLKGVDSTLKIQPAKLEDSAVYLCASSSPRGRGNEQFFGPGTRLTVL.

This chain uses TRBV18 with TRBJ2-1; D is undetermined. The germline CDR1 and CDR2 sequences are KGHSH and LQKENI. This CDR3 is built from 15 residues. V dropped 8 bases and J dropped 3 bases, with 17 bases sitting between them. CDR3 sequence reads: CASQKFDVDYNEQFF. In DNA, the CDR3 is TGTGCCAGCCAAAAGTTTGACGTGGACTACAATGAGCAGTTCTTC.

This chain joins TRBV5-1 and TRBJ1-1; D gene uncertain. The CDR3 has 18 amino acids. Trimming removed 0 bases from V and 1 base from J, with 19 bases in between. The germline V gene encodes CDR1 SGHRS and CDR2 YFSETQ. CDR3 amino acids: CASSLGRPLEIRNTEAFF. In DNA form, the CDR3 reads TGCGCCAGCAGCTTGGGCCGCCCCCTTGAGATCCGGAACACTGAAGCTTTCTTT.

CDR3 region: CASSLGDRAEKLFF. The CDR3 nucleotides are TGTGCCAGCAGCTTGGGGGACAGGGCTGAAAAACTGTTTTTT. This rearrangement joins TRBV5-6 to TRBJ1-4; 9 bases align to TRBD1. This CDR3 comprises 14 residues. Germline CDR1 and CDR2: SGHDT and YYEEEE. Trimming took 0 bases from V and 7 from J; bases not matched to a gene: 1.

This chain links TRBV7-2 with TRBJ2-3; D call uncertain. The ends were cut back, 2 bases at V and 0 bases at J, with 9 bases in the middle. The CDR3 contains 15 residues. Germline CDR1 reads SGHTA; CDR2 reads FQGNSA. The chain's CDR3 is CASSLTPISTDTQYF. The CDR3 bases are TGTGCCAGCAGCTTAACTCCCATTAGCACAGATACGCAGTATTTT.

The chain is built from TRBV25-1 and TRBJ2-1; 8 nucleotides match TRBD2. This CDR3 comprises 16 residues. J lost 0 bases, V lost 6 bases, and 7 bases had no gene match. Looked up from germline, CDR1 is MGHDK and CDR2 is SYGVNS. CDR3 residues: CASRGQAGASYNEQFF. CDR3 sequence (DNA): TGTGCCAGCAGGGGGCAAGCGGGAGCCTCCTACAATGAGCAGTTCTTC.

V usage is TRBV7-6 and J usage is TRBJ2-1; maybe TRBD1 (6 bases). This CDR3 region has 15 residues. Trimming took 1 base from V and 5 from J, leaving 12 bases between them. The germline V gene encodes CDR1 SGHVS and CDR2 FNYEAQ. CDR3 region: CASSLEPRGNNEQFF. CDR3 bases: TGTGCCAGCAGCTTAGAGCCCAGGGGAAACAATGAGCAGTTCTTC.

This clone appeared a few times. This rearrangement joins TRBV6-5 to TRBJ1-2; TRBD1 agrees at 10 bases. Germline CDR1 and CDR2: MNHEY and SVGAGI. There are 13 residues in the CDR3. V lost 6 bases, J lost 3 bases, and 1 base stayed unmatched. CDR3 coding DNA: TGTGCCAGCAGGGACAGGGGGGACTATGGCTACACCTTC. Protein: CASRDRGDYGYTF.

The V and J genes are TRBV13 and TRBJ2-4; maybe TRBD2 (6 bases). Trimming removed 2 bases at V and 0 bases at J, with 23 bases between. From germline, CDR1 is PRHDT and CDR2 FYEKMQ (reference sequence). There are 20 residues in the CDR3. The DNA for the CDR3 is TGTGCCAGCAGCTTATATCCACGAGAAAGAGAGGGACTAGCCAAAAACATTCAGTACTTC. Protein: CASSLYPREREGLAKNIQYF.

CDR3: CASQTGPNYGYTF. CDR3 DNA sequence: TGTGCCAGCCAAACAGGGCCTAACTATGGCTACACCTTC. The chain joins TRBV2 to TRBJ1-2; a possible D gene is TRBD1 (6 bases). The CDR3 loop spans 13 amino acids. V lost 8 bases and J 0 bases, leaving 10 bases between the germline ends. Germline CDR1 is SNHLY and CDR2 is FYNNEI.

The rearrangement uses TRBV25-1 and TRBJ2-1; D is perhaps TRBD1 (5 bases). The germline CDR1 and CDR2 sequences are MGHDK and SYGVNS. Trimming removed 5 bases from V and 3 bases from J, with 20 bases in between. This CDR3 contains 17 residues. CDR3 in amino acids: CASSPLRTSDFYNEQFF. Here the CDR3 DNA reads TGTGCCAGCAGTCCCCTCCGGACATCCGATTTCTACAATGAGCAGTTCTTC.

The chain combines TRBV5-1 with TRBJ1-6; D remains unclear. CDR1 SGHRS and CDR2 YFSETQ come from the germline V gene. V lost 0 bases to trimming and J lost 8 bases, with 9 bases between them. This CDR3 has 14 residues. In DNA, the CDR3 is TGCGCCAGCAGCTTGGAGGCAGGTGATTCACCCCTCCACTTT. Amino acid sequence: CASSLEAGDSPLHF.